Listed below are T cell receptor beta chains from one sample, sequenced in a study of blood T cell repertoires in COVID-19. Measured with immunoSEQ multiplex PCR; TCRdb has only the in-frame clones, and not every one. This sample yields 200,000 to 250,000 clones, of which around nine tenths are seen a single time; 12% belongs to the top ten. Material: peripheral blood. All receptors come from a woman aged 18 to 35 who had recovered from COVID-19. Both conserved end residues are part of each CDR3. The size field is filled for only some rows; it gives once, few, many or a size class.

j_call clone_size v_call cdr3_aa
TRBJ1-5 once TRBV19 CASSIVGGQPQHF
TRBJ1-6 - TRBV7-9 CASSLWIRQYNSPLHF
TRBJ1-3 - TRBV25-1 CASSEYKPTGDTGNTIYF
TRBJ2-1 - TRBV3-1/TRBV3-2 CASSQVIRGGSYNEQFF
TRBJ1-5 - TRBV7-6 CASSLGQDQPQHF
TRBJ1-2 - TRBV10-3 CAISVGLQGVDGYTF
TRBJ1-5 - TRBV5-8 CASSPVQGAWQPQHF
TRBJ2-2 once TRBV7-9 CASSLARSGPNTGELFF
TRBJ1-2 - TRBV12-3/TRBV12-4 CASSFGGSGYTF
TRBJ2-7 - TRBV3-1/TRBV3-2 CASSQDTGLLSYEQYF
TRBJ2-5 - TRBV5-4 CASSPQVGTQYF
TRBJ2-7 - TRBV25-1 CASSAGTGYEQYF
TRBJ1-1 - TRBV7-9 CATRRGTTEAFF
TRBJ1-5 - TRBV12-3/TRBV12-4 CASSPRSNQPQHF
TRBJ2-1 - TRBV7-9 CASSPHLNEQFF
TRBJ2-7 once TRBV7-2 CASSLVAGAEQYF
TRBJ2-7 few TRBV19 CASSEGTGRGYEQYF
TRBJ2-1 once TRBV3-1/TRBV3-2 CASSQLSGSSYNEQFF
TRBJ2-1 - TRBV7-3 CASSSKAGPQFF
TRBJ2-7 - TRBV19 CASSIGEAYEQYF
TRBJ1-2 few TRBV5-4 CASSLGGPYGYTF
TRBJ2-3 - TRBV4-1 CASSQTAGGSTDTQYF
TRBJ2-1 - TRBV10-1 CASSESGGNNEQFF
TRBJ2-3 - TRBV5-4 CASSWAAATDTQYF
TRBJ1-2 - TRBV5-1 CASSPGEGTSYGYTF
TRBJ2-6 - TRBV5-1 CASSLVIRSGANVLTF
TRBJ2-1 - TRBV27 CASDSDPRQFYNEQFF
TRBJ2-5 - TRBV9 CASSVASGGMGETQYF
TRBJ1-1 - TRBV9 CASSVGFDRRQGARLTEAFF
TRBJ2-7 - TRBV29-1 CSALAGGKTYEQYF
TRBJ1-3 - TRBV6-5 CASSYSDFSGNTIYF
TRBJ1-3 - TRBV18 CASSPTGQSGNTIYF
TRBJ1-3 - TRBV5-1 CASRNSINGNTIYF
TRBJ2-7 - TRBV18 CASSPASAIISYEQYF
TRBJ2-1 - TRBV3-1/TRBV3-2 CASSQTRYNEQFF
TRBJ1-2 - TRBV5-1 CASSPSTGSYGYTF
TRBJ2-7 - TRBV5-1 CASSLASGSSYEQYF
TRBJ2-5 - TRBV29-1 CSVGGETQYF
TRBJ1-1 - TRBV14 CASSLTGGVTEAFF
TRBJ2-3 - TRBV24-1 CATSDSDRVTDTQYF
TRBJ1-1 - TRBV19 CASSRQIRSTEAFF
TRBJ2-1 - TRBV11-2 CASSLEGSSSYNEQFF
TRBJ2-2 once TRBV28 CASSPETANTGELFF
TRBJ2-2 - TRBV7-9 CASSLGVGELFF
TRBJ2-7 once TRBV7-2 CASSLGLARYYEQYF
TRBJ2-3 - TRBV20-1 CSASRTSGRYSTDTQYF
TRBJ1-2 - TRBV24-1 CATSEPGTGQFGYTF
TRBJ2-7 - TRBV2 CASSEGASGRGSYEQYF
TRBJ1-2 - TRBV2 CASSEERAAYSDYTF
TRBJ2-7 - TRBV2 CASRDTGTSGELDYEQYF
TRBJ2-3 - TRBV15 CATSRGSDGSSDTQYF
TRBJ2-3 - TRBV7-3 CASSSTSGSSDTQYF
TRBJ2-1 once TRBV13 CASSLTSGPYNEQFF